This TCR beta chain was recovered during a study of control samples from healthy donors and cancer patients. Clones were read by immunoSEQ multiplex PCR, and TCRdb kept only the in-frame ones, dropping some. The top ten hold roughly 18% of the sample, which has around 100,000 clones, less than 90% seen once. The V end was cut by 4 bases, the J end by 9 bases, with 21 bases between. CDR3 size: 15 residues. The germline V gene encodes CDR1 LGHDT and CDR2 YNNKEL (reference sequence). Sequenced: blood. The source of this sequence is a woman between 45 and 65 years old in good health. This chain links TRBV3-1 (or the pseudogene TRBV3-2) with TRBJ2-5, with D maybe TRBD2 (6 bases). The CDR3 spells CASSPTGTGSGAQYF. The CDR3, as DNA: TGTGCCAGCAGCCCCACCGGGACGGGCTCGGGGGCCCAGTACTTC.